This TCR beta chain is from a study of CD8 T cell repertoires and HIV-1 epitope variants. Background on the study: Control wells had CMV/EBV/flu peptides, negative Ebola AY9, or no peptide. An uncultured baseline aliquot held 1M T cells.

Details on this clone: The antigen is undetermined.

Germline V gene sequence: CDR1 SGHDT, CDR2 YYEEEE. Trimming at V came to 3 bases and at J to 8 bases, leaving 3 bases not matched to a gene. CDR3 length: 12 residues. Libraries were prepared by immunoSEQ multiplex PCR; TCRdb keeps only in-frame clonotypes and omits some of them. The table records over 5,000 clones, 65% of them present only once. The sequenced sample consisted of cultured CD8+ T cells derived from PBMCs. The sequence derives from a male donor with HIV. J is TRBJ2-3 and V is TRBV5-6; 7 positions match TRBD2. This CDR3 is CASSSGGGTQYF. CDR3 nucleotides: TGTGCCAGCAGCTCGGGGGGTGGTACGCAGTATTTT.